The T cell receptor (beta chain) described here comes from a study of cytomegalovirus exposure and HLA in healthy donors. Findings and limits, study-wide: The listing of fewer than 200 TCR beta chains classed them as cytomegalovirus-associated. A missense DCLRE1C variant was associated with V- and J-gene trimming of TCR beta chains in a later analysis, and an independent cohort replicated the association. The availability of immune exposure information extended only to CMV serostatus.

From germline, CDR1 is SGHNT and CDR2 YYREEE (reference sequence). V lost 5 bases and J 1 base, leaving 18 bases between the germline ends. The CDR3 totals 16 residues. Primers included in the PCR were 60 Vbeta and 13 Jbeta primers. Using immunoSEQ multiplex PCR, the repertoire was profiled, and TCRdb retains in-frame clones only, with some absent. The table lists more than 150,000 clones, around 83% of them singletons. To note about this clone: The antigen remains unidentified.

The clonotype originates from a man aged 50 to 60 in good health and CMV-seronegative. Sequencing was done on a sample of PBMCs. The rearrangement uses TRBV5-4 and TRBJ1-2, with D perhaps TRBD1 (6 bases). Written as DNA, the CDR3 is TGTGCCAGCAGATCCCTGGGGGCCCCTCTTAACTATGGCTACACCTTC. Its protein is CASRSLGAPLNYGYTF.